In its sample, the clone carrying this T cell receptor beta chain was seen many times. The sample belongs to a study of T-cell reconstitution after alpha-beta-depleted transplantation in children. With 2 bases removed from V and 5 bases from J, the gap between germline ends came to 10 bases. The CDR3 is 13 amino acids. Germline values: CDR1 MNHEY, CDR2 SVGAGI. Unique molecular identifiers were incorporated when the TCRbeta library was constructed. TCRdb passed the PCR reads through MiXCR, listing each CDR3 protein once. The sample shows under 300,000 distinct CDR3 sequences, under 14% of them seen only once.

Sequences were derived from peripheral blood, sampled 180 days after TCRalphabeta/CD19-depleted stem cell transplant. V and J are TRBV6-5 and TRBJ2-7; the D gene is possibly TRBD1 (5 bases). The TCR comes from a male patient aged 2 to 9 who had a stem cell transplant for chronic granulomatous disease, so the T cells may come from the graft donor. CDR3 in amino acids: CASSYEQGHEQYF. In DNA form, the CDR3 reads TGTGCCAGCAGTTACGAGCAGGGCCACGAGCAGTACTTC.